Here is one TCR beta chain with its context. It has no known antigen specificity. The sample holds no much larger clone one base away, and base qualities are not on file. The immunoSEQ Assay, a bias-controlled multiplex PCR, was used to amplify TCRbeta CDR3 regions from genomic DNA. In the authors' own workflow: Nucleated cell counts per sample were estimated from amplification of reference gene primers within the assay. To quantify the absolute abundance of each unique TCRbeta CDR3 rearrangement, sequence reads were collapsed and filtered. For each sample, productive Simpson clonality was calculated as the square root of Simpson's diversity index over productive rearrangements. TCRdb obtained this table from immuneACCESS and retained in-frame rearrangements with V and J assigned. These tables miss some clones; where compared with another copy, unresolved V genes account for less than half of the shortfall, and the remainder is unexplained. V and J calls and clone size are copied from that table; D and trimming were computed from the DNA. In all, the sample holds 150,000 to 200,000 clones, and more than 75% of those were seen once. Clones ranked in the top ten supply around 5.9% of the sample.

The junction carries 17 bases between V and J, which are trimmed by 4 bases and 7 bases respectively. The germline V gene (reference sequence) gives CDR1 as GTSNPN and CDR2 as SVGIG. The CDR3 goes from the cysteine to the phenylalanine over 14 residues. Just CDR3 DNA is preserved here, 42 bases in frame from base 1. In Seattle, one collaborating source enrolled patients while the infection was active and tracked those patients longitudinally over the course of disease. Each collaborating institution followed its own protocols to collect whole blood in K2EDTA tubes. For TCRbeta analysis, collaborator samples were shipped as frozen whole blood, as isolated PBMCs, or as DNA extracted from either sample type. The source of the sample is a study of blood T cell repertoires in COVID-19 (dated by TCRdb to the early 2020s). Notes on the research overall: Collaborator samples came from the United States, Italy and Spain and covered acute and convalescent phases of COVID-19. The prospective study material was composed of cDNA or gDNA derived from T cells, B-cell-depleted T cells, or PBMCs. Subjects who had been exposed to COVID-19, were actively infected with it, or had recovered from it provided the deeply sampled blood TCRbeta repertoires that made up the dataset. A freely available public database, intended as a resource for researchers studying the immune response to SARS-CoV-2, is where the repertoires were released. Samples were obtained from the ongoing ImmuneRACE study (first 160 participants) and from 1,254 subjects provided by 6 global collaborators. Sample metadata almost always included a de-identified subject ID, COVID-19 status, age in years and sex. Where HLA class I and class II types were available, the types were taken from metadata supplied by the sample provider, not from assay-based typing. The paper as a whole reports these results and caveats: Clinical and demographic metadata were provided uncurated, with the amount varying by source and participant.

The chain is assembled from TRBV30 and TRBJ2-1; TRBD1 could be the D gene, as 5 bases match. This TCR derives from a woman aged 40 to 49 with COVID-19, enrolled during active disease. The sequenced material came from peripheral blood. The CDR3 protein is CAWMRPQGMNEQFF. The bases read TGTGCCTGGATGAGGCCTCAGGGAATGAATGAGCAGTTCTTC.